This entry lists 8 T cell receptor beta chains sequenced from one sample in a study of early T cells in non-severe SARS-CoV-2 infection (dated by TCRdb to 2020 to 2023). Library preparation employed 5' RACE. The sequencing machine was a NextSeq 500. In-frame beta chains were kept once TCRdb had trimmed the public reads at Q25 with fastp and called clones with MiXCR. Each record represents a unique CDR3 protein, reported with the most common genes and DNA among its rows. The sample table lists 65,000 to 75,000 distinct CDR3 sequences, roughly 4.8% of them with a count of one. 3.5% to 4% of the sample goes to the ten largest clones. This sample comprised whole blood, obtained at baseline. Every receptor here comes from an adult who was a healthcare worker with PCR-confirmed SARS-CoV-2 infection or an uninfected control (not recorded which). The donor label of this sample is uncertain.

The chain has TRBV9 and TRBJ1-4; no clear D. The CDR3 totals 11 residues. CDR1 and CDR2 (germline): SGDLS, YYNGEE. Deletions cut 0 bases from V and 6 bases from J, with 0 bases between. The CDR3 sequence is CASSVDEKLFF. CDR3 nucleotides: TGTGCCAGCAGCGTAGATGAAAAACTGTTTTTT.

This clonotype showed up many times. Here the CDR3 reads CASSESWTSGGYEQYF. The CDR3 DNA reads TGCGCCAGCAGTGAGTCGTGGACTAGCGGGGGCTACGAGCAGTACTTC. The chain employs TRBV10-1 and TRBJ2-7, with TRBD2 identical over 13 bases. CDR1 is WNHNN and CDR2 is SYGVQD in the germline V gene (reference sequence). The CDR3 runs 16 residues. V dropped 0 bases and J dropped 3; count of bases not matched to a gene: 2.

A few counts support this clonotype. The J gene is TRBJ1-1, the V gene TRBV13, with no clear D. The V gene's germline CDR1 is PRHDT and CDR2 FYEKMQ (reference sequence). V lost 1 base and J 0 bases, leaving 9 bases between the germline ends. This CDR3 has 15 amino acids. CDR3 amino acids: CASSLVARLNTEAFF. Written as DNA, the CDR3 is TGTGCCAGCAGCTTAGTTGCGCGATTGAACACTGAAGCTTTCTTT.

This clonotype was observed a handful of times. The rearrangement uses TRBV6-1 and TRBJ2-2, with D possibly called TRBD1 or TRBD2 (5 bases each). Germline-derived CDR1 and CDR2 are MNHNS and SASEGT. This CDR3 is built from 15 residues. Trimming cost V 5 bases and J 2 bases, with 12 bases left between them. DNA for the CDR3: TGTGCCAGCAGTCAACTGGGACCAAACACCGGGGAGCTGTTTTTT. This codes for CASSQLGPNTGELFF.

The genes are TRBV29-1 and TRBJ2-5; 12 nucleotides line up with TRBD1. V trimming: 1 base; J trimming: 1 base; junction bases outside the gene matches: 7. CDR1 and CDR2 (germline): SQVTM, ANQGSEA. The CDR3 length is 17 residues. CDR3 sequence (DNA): TGCAGCGTTGAAGGAGGTGGGACAGGGGGCTTCCAAGAGACCCAGTACTTC. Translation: CSVEGGGTGGFQETQYF.

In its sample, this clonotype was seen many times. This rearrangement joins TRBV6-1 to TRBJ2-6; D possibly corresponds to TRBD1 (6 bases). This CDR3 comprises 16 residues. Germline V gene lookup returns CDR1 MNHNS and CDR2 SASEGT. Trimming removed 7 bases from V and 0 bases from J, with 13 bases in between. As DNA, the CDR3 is TGTGCCAGCACTCGGACAGCGAGCTCTGGGGCCAACGTCCTGACTTTC. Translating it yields CASTRTASSGANVLTF.

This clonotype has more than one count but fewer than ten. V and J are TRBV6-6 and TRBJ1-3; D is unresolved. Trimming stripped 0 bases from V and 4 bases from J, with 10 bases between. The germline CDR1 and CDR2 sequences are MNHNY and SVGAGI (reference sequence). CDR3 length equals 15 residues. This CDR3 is CASSYSGGVGNTIYF. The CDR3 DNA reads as TGTGCCAGCAGTTACTCCGGCGGCGTCGGAAACACCATATATTTT.

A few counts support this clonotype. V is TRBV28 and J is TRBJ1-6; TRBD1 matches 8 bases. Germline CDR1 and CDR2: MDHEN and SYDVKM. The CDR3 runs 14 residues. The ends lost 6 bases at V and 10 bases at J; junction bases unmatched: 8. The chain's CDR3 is CASRQDRVSSPLHF. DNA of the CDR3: TGTGCCAGCAGACAGGACAGGGTCAGCTCACCCCTCCACTTT.